The 23 T cell receptor beta chains given below trace back to one sample, sequenced in a study of CD8 T cells in ankylosing spondylitis. Study-level points and caveats: There was a TCR beta motif, made of eight highly homologous variants, that appeared characteristic of ankylosing spondylitis blood.

No antigen has been identified for these receptors. TCRdb called the 5' RACE reads again in MiXCR, with one record for every CDR3 protein. The sample has almost 400,000 distinct CDR3 sequences; about a fifth are singletons. The sequenced sample consisted of blood, either unsorted or a sorted T cell fraction (not recorded which). The source is a male donor with ankylosing spondylitis.

This clonotype has at least ten counts. The chain recombines TRBV27 with TRBJ2-7; 14 nucleotides align to TRBD2. V was pared by 0 bases and J by 6 bases, with 7 bases of the junction left unmatched. This CDR3 region has 17 residues. Looked up from germline, CDR1 is MNHEY and CDR2 is SMNVEV (reference sequence). Here the CDR3 DNA reads TGTGCCAGCAGTTTATCGGTGGGGACTAGCGGGAGTGGCGAGCAGTACTTC. Translation: CASSLSVGTSGSGEQYF.

This chain uses TRBV9 with TRBJ2-5; no firm D call. The CDR3 has 12 amino acids. V dropped 5 bases and J dropped 3 bases, with 8 bases sitting between them. The germline gives CDR1 SGDLS, CDR2 YYNGEE. The CDR3 DNA is TGTGCCAGCAGTCGCGGTGAAGAGACCCAGTACTTC. This codes for CASSRGEETQYF. Combining the CDR3 with reference TRBV9 and TRBJ2-5 gives the whole variable domain DSGVTQTPKHLITATGQRVTLRCSPRSGDLSVYWYQQSLDQGLQFLIQYYNGEERAKGNILERFSAQQFPDLHSELNLSSLELGDSALYFCASSRGEETQYFGPGTRLLVL.

The rearrangement joins TRBV5-4 to TRBJ2-7; D is ambiguous. The V gene lost 1 base and the J gene lost 0 bases, with 5 bases spanning the gap. This CDR3 region has 13 residues. Germline lookup yields CDR1 SGHNT and CDR2 YYREEE (reference sequence). CDR3 region: CASSLQNSYEQYF. The CDR3 bases are TGTGCCAGCAGCTTGCAGAACTCCTACGAGCAGTACTTC.

The rearrangement uses TRBV7-2 and TRBJ2-1, with unresolved D. This CDR3 has 15 residues. The germline CDR1 and CDR2 sequences are SGHTA and FQGNSA. The ends were cut back, 3 bases at V and 4 bases at J, with 13 bases in the middle. The CDR3 nucleotides read TGTGCCAGCAGCTTCGAATCCCTAAATTACAATGAGCAGTTCTTC. Translated: CASSFESLNYNEQFF.

The chain combines TRBV5-1 with TRBJ1-2; the D is unclear. This CDR3 contains 14 residues. V shed 0 bases and J shed 9 bases, with 15 bases lying between them. Germline V gene lookup returns CDR1 SGHRS and CDR2 YFSETQ. The CDR3 reads CASSLASRPSSYTF. CDR3 nucleotides: TGCGCCAGCAGCTTGGCCTCCAGGCCATCAAGCTACACCTTC.

This clonotype showed up just once. The J gene is TRBJ2-2, the V gene TRBV28; D remains ambiguous. Germline assignment: CDR1 MDHEN and CDR2 SYDVKM. V lost 5 bases and J 13 bases, leaving 14 bases between the germline ends. The CDR3 totals 12 residues. In DNA, the CDR3 is TGTGCCAGCAGTCCCGGCCGGTGGTCGCTGTTTTTT. Protein product: CASSPGRWSLFF.

V gene TRBV6-1 combines with J gene TRBJ2-7; D perhaps matches TRBD1 (6 bases). Germline V gives CDR1 MNHNS, CDR2 SASEGT. V shed 6 bases and J shed 0 bases, with 12 bases lying between them. The CDR3 spans 14 residues. The CDR3 bases are TGTGCCAGCAGCCAGGGACAATTCTCCTACGAGCAGTACTTC. Translating it yields CASSQGQFSYEQYF.

The chain combines TRBV12-3 or TRBV12-4 with TRBJ1-2; 9 bases fit TRBD1. This CDR3 spans 17 amino acids. The V and J ends lost 3 bases and 2 bases, in that order; junction bases with no gene match: 10. CDR3 sequence: CASSFGDRVVLNYGYTF. CDR3 in DNA: TGTGCCAGCAGTTTTGGGGACAGGGTAGTCCTCAACTATGGCTACACCTTC.

The chain uses TRBV29-1 and TRBJ2-7; D perhaps matches TRBD1 (5 bases). The CDR3 is 12 residues long. Germline CDR1 is SQVTM and CDR2 is ANQGSEA. The V end lost 2 bases, the J end lost 6 bases, and 11 bases lay between the germline ends. The CDR3 here is CSVEIQAGEQYF. In DNA form, the CDR3 reads TGCAGCGTTGAAATACAGGCAGGCGAGCAGTACTTC.

This clonotype was counted at least ten times. This sequence joins TRBV2 and TRBJ1-1; D is uncertain. V was clipped by 3 bases and J by 0 bases, with 8 bases between them. Germline CDR1 and CDR2: SNHLY and FYNNEI. CDR3 length: 14 amino acids. The CDR3 reads CASSEHGVNTEAFF. The CDR3 coding sequence is TGTGCCAGCAGTGAGCATGGTGTGAACACTGAAGCTTTCTTT.

The sample holds a few counts of this clonotype. This sequence joins TRBV14 and TRBJ2-4; 7 positions match TRBD1. Germline V gene sequence: CDR1 SGHDN, CDR2 FVKESK. The length of the CDR3 is 16 residues. Germline trimming cut 1 base from V and 0 bases from J; bases unmatched to any gene: 3. The CDR3 DNA follows: TGTGCCAGCAGCCAAGGGGACAGACTAGCCAAAAACATTCAGTACTTC. This translates into CASSQGDRLAKNIQYF.

This chain connects TRBV29-1 to TRBJ2-7; TRBD1 matches at 8 bases. The CDR3 is made up of 13 amino acids. From germline, CDR1 is SQVTM and CDR2 ANQGSEA. The V segment lost 4 bases and the J segment 9 bases; nucleotides outside the gene matches: 11. Here the CDR3 reads CSVGTGSVRGQYF. The CDR3 DNA reads TGCAGCGTTGGGACAGGGTCTGTTCGAGGGCAGTACTTC.

This clonotype was counted a few times. This rearrangement joins TRBV7-9 to TRBJ1-1; a weak D match, TRBD1 (5 bases). The CDR3 has 15 amino acids. V lost 3 bases and J 3 bases, leaving 14 bases between the germline ends. In germline, CDR1 is SEHNR, CDR2 FQNEAQ (reference sequence). The CDR3 reads CASSLVPGKDTEAFF. CDR3 nucleotides: TGTGCCAGCAGCTTGGTACCAGGGAAAGACACTGAAGCTTTCTTT.

This clonotype has more than one count but fewer than ten. This chain joins TRBV11-3 and TRBJ2-1, with D uncertain. There are 14 residues in the CDR3. Germline lookup yields CDR1 SGHNT and CDR2 YENEEA. V gave up 4 bases and J gave up 6 bases, with 13 bases separating them. Here the CDR3 reads CASSSETAPNEQFF. CDR3 bases: TGTGCCAGCAGCTCAGAGACCGCCCCCAATGAGCAGTTCTTC.

This clonotype was counted only a few times. The rearrangement links TRBV29-1 to TRBJ2-7; a weak D match, TRBD1 (5 bases). This CDR3 has 13 amino acids. V was clipped by 4 bases and J by 0 bases, with 10 bases between them. Germline CDR1 SQVTM, CDR2 ANQGSEA. In DNA form, the CDR3 reads TGCAGCGTTGTGGAGACAGCCTCCTACGAGCAGTACTTC. Translated, it gives CSVVETASYEQYF.

The rearrangement links TRBV20-1 to TRBJ1-5; D gene unclear. This CDR3 is built from 15 residues. Looked up from germline, CDR1 is DFQATT and CDR2 is SNEGSKA (reference sequence). V lost 3 bases to trimming and J lost 5 bases, with 17 bases between them. CDR3 region: CSARGGLPADQPQHF. The CDR3 coding sequence is TGCAGTGCTAGGGGAGGGCTTCCGGCGGATCAGCCCCAGCATTTT.

This clonotype was seen many times. The gene calls are TRBV29-1 and TRBJ2-1; D tentatively fits TRBD1 or TRBD2 (5 bases each). CDR3 size: 15 residues. Germline V CDR1 and CDR2: SQVTM, ANQGSEA. V gave up 1 base and J gave up 4 bases, with 14 bases separating them. The CDR3 DNA reads TGCAGCGTTGAAGGGGTCAGAGGGGTTTACAATGAGCAGTTCTTC. As protein: CSVEGVRGVYNEQFF.

The rearrangement links TRBV7-2 to TRBJ2-7, with D unresolved. The V and J ends lost 5 bases and 2 bases respectively, with 16 bases between them. This CDR3 has 15 amino acids. Per germline, CDR1 SGHTA and CDR2 FQGNSA. Written as DNA, the CDR3 is TGTGCCAGCAGCCTCCTCCCCTTGGGAACCTACGAGCAGTACTTC. Translating gives CASSLLPLGTYEQYF.

This clonotype was found a few times. The junction does not match germline at one end; this may be a read error. The CDR3 nucleotides read TGTGCTAGCAGCTTAGCCTTTGAGGGGGAGCTGTTTTTT. Residues: CASSLAFEGELFF. V usage is TRBV7-7 and J usage is TRBJ2-2; D unresolved. Germline V lookup: CDR1 SSHAT, CDR2 FNYEAQ (reference sequence). The CDR3 is made up of 13 amino acids.

The V call is TRBV6-1, the J call TRBJ2-7, with D possibly TRBD2 on 6 matching bases. The CDR3 is 16 amino acids. Deletions cut 6 bases from V and 0 bases from J, with 18 bases between. CDR1 and CDR2 from the germline V gene are MNHNS and SASEGT. CDR3 DNA: TGTGCCAGCAGCCGGGACTTCAGCTTTAGCTCCTACGAGCAGTACTTC. It specifies CASSRDFSFSSYEQYF.

CDR3 DNA: TGTGCCAGCTCACCAGACATCTTGAACACTGAAGCTTTCTTT. This encodes CASSPDILNTEAFF. The chain joins TRBV18 to TRBJ1-1; D remains unclear. V was clipped by 2 bases and J by 0 bases, with 7 bases between them. Per germline, CDR1 KGHSH and CDR2 LQKENI. The CDR3 is 14 amino acids.

A few counts support this clonotype. This rearrangement joins TRBV11-2 to TRBJ2-1; 7 nucleotides match TRBD2. Germline V CDR1 and CDR2: SGHAT, FQNNGV. This CDR3 region has 17 residues. Trimming took 2 bases from V and 4 from J; bases not matched to a gene: 11. The chain's CDR3 is CASSLRLRRESYNEQFF. The CDR3 DNA follows: TGTGCCAGCAGCTTAAGGCTGCGGCGGGAGTCTTACAATGAGCAGTTCTTC.

The genes are TRBV28 and TRBJ1-5, with TRBD1 identical over 8 bases. The trim removed 6 bases at V and 6 bases at J, leaving 7 bases unmatched. CDR1 and CDR2 (germline): MDHEN, SYDVKM. This CDR3 is built from 14 residues. The CDR3 sequence: CASRLTGDGQPQHF. CDR3 DNA sequence: TGTGCCAGCAGACTGACAGGGGATGGTCAGCCCCAGCATTTT.